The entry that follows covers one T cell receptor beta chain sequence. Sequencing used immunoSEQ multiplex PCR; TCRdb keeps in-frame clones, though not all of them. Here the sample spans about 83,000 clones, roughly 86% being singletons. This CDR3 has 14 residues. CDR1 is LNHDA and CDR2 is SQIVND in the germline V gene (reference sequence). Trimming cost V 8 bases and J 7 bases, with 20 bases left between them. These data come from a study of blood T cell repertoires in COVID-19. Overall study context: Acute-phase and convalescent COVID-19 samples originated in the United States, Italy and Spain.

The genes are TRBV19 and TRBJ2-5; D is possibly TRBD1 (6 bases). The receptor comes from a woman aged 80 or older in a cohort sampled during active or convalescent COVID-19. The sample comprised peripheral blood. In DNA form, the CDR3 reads TGTGCCAGTGGGGAGCACAGGGACGGGGCGACCCAGTACTTC. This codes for CASGEHRDGATQYF.